Presented here are 24 T cell receptor beta chains from one specimen sequenced in a study of patients and donors after allogeneic stem cell transplantation. TCRdb reprocessed the RT-PCR reads via MiXCR and lists one record per CDR3 protein. This table holds about 230,000 distinct CDR3 sequences, less than 15% found once. Sequencing was done on a sample of blood, either unsorted or a sorted T cell fraction (not recorded which). The source of these receptors is a human donor who was either an allogeneic HSCT recipient or a stem cell or donor lymphocyte infusion donor (not recorded which). It is not recorded whose cells these are; they may come from a transplant donor.

The CDR3 region is CSASESGGTADTQYF. DNA for the CDR3: TGCAGTGCTAGTGAAAGCGGGGGGACTGCAGATACGCAGTATTTT. V gene TRBV20-1 combines with J gene TRBJ2-3; 9 nucleotides match TRBD2. The J segment lost 4 bases and the V segment lost 3 bases, leaving 8 bases of the junction unmatched. This CDR3 is built from 15 residues. Germline lookup yields CDR1 DFQATT and CDR2 SNEGSKA (reference sequence).

This clonotype came up many times. The CDR3 DNA sequence: TGCGCCAGCAGCCTTCAGACCTCCTACGAGCAGTACTTC. As protein: CASSLQTSYEQYF. The rearrangement links TRBV4-1 to TRBJ2-7; D ambiguous. This CDR3 is built from 13 residues. Germline V gene sequence: CDR1 MGHRA, CDR2 YSYEKL. Trimming shortened V by 4 bases and J by 0 bases, and 7 bases separated the two germline ends.

This clonotype has a count of ten or more. The chain joins TRBV7-2 to TRBJ1-2; D unclear. Trimming shortened V by 0 bases and J by 3 bases, and 11 bases separated the two germline ends. The CDR3 consists of 15 residues. Germline loops: CDR1 SGHTA, CDR2 FQGNSA. CDR3 residues: CASSLAEQYYYGYTF. The CDR3 nucleotides are TGTGCCAGCAGCTTAGCGGAGCAGTACTACTATGGCTACACCTTC.

This clonotype was observed a few times. The chain recombines TRBV24-1 with TRBJ2-1; 9 bases are a match to TRBD1. The CDR3 runs to 19 residues. V dropped 0 bases and J dropped 5; count of bases not matched to a gene: 13. The V gene's germline CDR1 is KGHDR and CDR2 SFDVKD. Written as DNA, the CDR3 is TGTGCCACCAGTGATTTGGGATTATCTGGGGGACAGGGTGACAATGAGCAGTTCTTC. This codes for CATSDLGLSGGQGDNEQFF.

This clonotype was detected ten times or more. J is TRBJ1-1 and V is TRBV6-1; D might be TRBD1 (5 bases). Germline CDR1 and CDR2: MNHNS and SASEGT. V was shortened by 4 bases and J by 4 bases, with 16 bases between the two germline ends. The CDR3 runs 15 residues. The CDR3, as DNA: TGTGCCAGCAGTGGACCCGGGCAGGGAGTCACTGAAGCTTTCTTT. Protein: CASSGPGQGVTEAFF.

Only a few counts were recorded for this clonotype. This chain connects TRBV11-3 to TRBJ2-1; D may match TRBD1 or TRBD2 (6 bases each). The CDR3 length is 17 residues. Trimming took 1 base from V and 0 from J, leaving 13 bases between them. Germline CDR1 and CDR2: SGHNT and YENEEA. The CDR3 region is CASSLGGGPPSYNEQFF. The CDR3 nucleotides are TGTGCCAGCAGCTTAGGAGGGGGGCCCCCCTCCTACAATGAGCAGTTCTTC.

This clonotype was seen a few times. The chain links TRBV7-9 to TRBJ2-5; 15 nucleotides agree with TRBD2. The trim removed 10 bases at V and 4 bases at J, leaving 4 bases unmatched. This CDR3 spans 14 amino acids. Looked up from germline, CDR1 is SEHNR and CDR2 is FQNEAQ (reference sequence). The CDR3 loop reads CATLGLAGGETQYF. The CDR3 DNA follows: TGTGCCACCCTGGGACTAGCGGGAGGAGAGACCCAGTACTTC.

A few counts support this clonotype. This chain joins TRBV7-2 and TRBJ2-5; 7 bases match TRBD2. Germline assignment: CDR1 SGHTA and CDR2 FQGNSA. The CDR3 spans 15 residues. With V trimmed by 6 bases and J by 4 bases, 11 bases remained unmatched. CDR3 sequence reads: CASRRPGSGGETQYF. DNA of the CDR3: TGTGCCAGCAGACGACCGGGTTCGGGGGGAGAGACCCAGTACTTC.

This clonotype has a handful of counts. The chain recombines TRBV20-1 with TRBJ2-1, with 9 positions matching TRBD2. The CDR3 has 16 residues. CDR1 is DFQATT and CDR2 is SNEGSKA in the germline V gene (reference sequence). Losses at the gene ends were 5 bases for V and 4 bases for J; bases not matched to a gene: 12. CDR3 bases: TGCAGTGCTCCTAATAGCGGGAGAGCGGTGTACAATGAGCAGTTCTTC. Protein product: CSAPNSGRAVYNEQFF.

The chain links TRBV29-1 to TRBJ1-5; a possible D gene is TRBD1 (6 bases). The length of the CDR3 is 14 residues. Trimming pared 6 bases from V and 4 bases from J, leaving 16 bases between. Germline V gives CDR1 SQVTM, CDR2 ANQGSEA. The CDR3 here is CSVSQRGKNQPQHF. CDR3 coding DNA: TGCAGCGTCTCTCAGAGGGGGAAAAATCAGCCCCAGCATTTT.

This clonotype was counted ten times or more. CDR3 DNA sequence: TGCAGTGCTAGAGTAGGGCTCTCCTATAATTCACCCCTCCACTTT. Protein sequence: CSARVGLSYNSPLHF. V and J are TRBV20-1 and TRBJ1-6; D unresolved. The CDR3 covers 15 residues. Trimming left V 1 base short and J 0 bases short, with 7 bases between. CDR1 is DFQATT, CDR2 SNEGSKA, per germline (reference sequence).

The gene calls are TRBV2 and TRBJ2-1; D remains unclear. The V and J ends lost 5 bases and 5 bases respectively, with 7 bases between them. This CDR3 is built from 12 residues. CDR1 is SNHLY and CDR2 is FYNNEI in the germline V gene. The CDR3 DNA is TGTGCCAGCAGTTGGACGGACAATGAGCAGTTCTTC. Residues: CASSWTDNEQFF.

The genes are TRBV6-2 or TRBV6-3 and TRBJ2-3; tentative D call: TRBD2 (6 bases). CDR1 is MNHEY, CDR2 SVGEGT, per germline. This CDR3 contains 15 residues. Trimming shortened V by 5 bases and J by 6 bases, and 18 bases separated the two germline ends. CDR3 in amino acids: CASSRLARSRDTQYF. Here the CDR3 DNA reads TGTGCCAGCAGTCGCCTAGCGCGGTCGCGGGATACGCAGTATTTT.

The chain links TRBV6-1 to TRBJ2-5; tentatively, D is TRBD1 (5 bases). Per the germline V gene, CDR1 is MNHNS and CDR2 is SASEGT. CDR3 length equals 13 residues. The V end was cut by 6 bases, the J end by 2 bases, with 10 bases between. The CDR3 spells CASRQTAQETQYF. CDR3 nucleotides: TGTGCCAGCAGGCAGACAGCGCAAGAGACCCAGTACTTC.

The chain recombines TRBV11-3 with TRBJ2-6; a possible D gene is TRBD2 (6 bases). The CDR3 runs 16 residues. Per germline, CDR1 SGHNT and CDR2 YENEEA. The V end lost 1 base, the J end lost 0 bases, and 7 bases lay between the germline ends. CDR3 coding DNA: TGTGCCAGCAGCTTAGGGGGGGTCTCTGGGGCCAACGTCCTGACTTTC. This gives the protein CASSLGGVSGANVLTF. The whole variable domain, filled in from reference TRBV11-3 and TRBJ2-6, reads EAGVVQSPRYKIIEKKQPVAFWCNPISGHNTLYWYLQNLGQGPELLIRYENEEAVDDSQLPKDRFSAERLKGVDSTLKIQPAELGDSAVYLCASSLGGVSGANVLTFGAGSRLTVL.

The chain is built from TRBV4-2 and TRBJ2-6; D is undetermined. The CDR3 consists of 16 residues. Trimming removed 0 bases from V and 0 bases from J, with 6 bases in between. Germline lookup yields CDR1 LGHNA and CDR2 YNFKEQ. CDR3 region: CASSQESVSGANVLTF. The CDR3 region has the DNA TGTGCCAGCAGCCAAGAATCAGTCTCTGGGGCCAACGTCCTGACTTTC.

The chain links TRBV6-5 to TRBJ1-1, with a tentative D call TRBD1 (5 bases). In germline, CDR1 is MNHEY, CDR2 SVGAGI. V lost 8 bases and J 4 bases, leaving 11 bases between the germline ends. This CDR3 has 12 residues. This chain's CDR3 is CASGYRPTEAFF. The CDR3 nucleotides are TGTGCCAGCGGGTACAGGCCCACTGAAGCTTTCTTT.

V is TRBV30 and J is TRBJ2-7, with 9 bases aligning to TRBD1. Germline V CDR1 and CDR2: GTSNPN, SVGIG (reference sequence). V lost 0 bases, J lost 2 bases, and 5 bases stayed unmatched. The CDR3 is made up of 15 amino acids. The CDR3 protein is CAWSVEGTGPYEQYF. As DNA, the CDR3 is TGTGCCTGGAGTGTGGAAGGGACAGGGCCCTACGAGCAGTACTTC.

This clonotype appeared a single time. V and J are TRBV7-6 and TRBJ1-1; D perhaps matches TRBD1 (5 bases). The V and J ends lost 6 bases and 5 bases respectively, with 16 bases between them. CDR3 length: 14 amino acids. The germline V gene has CDR1 SGHVS and CDR2 FNYEAQ. The chain's CDR3 is CASRRGEVGTEAFF. In DNA, the CDR3 is TGTGCCAGCAGACGGGGGGAGGTCGGGACTGAAGCTTTCTTT.

The chain recombines TRBV2 with TRBJ2-3; D might be TRBD2 (6 bases). The CDR3 is made up of 16 amino acids. Trimming left V 5 bases short and J 1 base short, with 16 bases between. Germline CDR1 and CDR2: SNHLY and FYNNEI. The CDR3 DNA is TGTGCCAGCAGTAGGGTTGTACTAGCTCGCACAGATACGCAGTATTTT. It yields the protein CASSRVVLARTDTQYF.

This clonotype was seen repeatedly, ten times or more. V and J are TRBV19 and TRBJ1-2; the D gene is possibly TRBD1 (6 bases). Per the germline V gene, CDR1 is LNHDA and CDR2 is SQIVND (reference sequence). The V gene lost 4 bases and the J gene lost 8 bases, with 20 bases spanning the gap. The CDR3 is 15 amino acids. The DNA of the CDR3 is TGTGCCAGTAGTACCCCTTCACAGGGATCGGGCGGCTACACCTTC. Its protein product is CASSTPSQGSGGYTF.

This clonotype was detected ten times or more. The genes are TRBV24-1 and TRBJ1-5; 7 nucleotides agree with TRBD1. Germline V gives CDR1 KGHDR, CDR2 SFDVKD. Germline trimming cut 3 bases from V and 4 bases from J; bases unmatched to any gene: 2. The CDR3 has 14 amino acids. The CDR3 coding sequence is TGTGCCACCAGTGATGCCAGGGGGAATCAGCCCCAGCATTTT. It specifies CATSDARGNQPQHF.

This clonotype came up many times. The chain joins TRBV6-1 to TRBJ2-7; a weak D match, TRBD2 (5 bases). Germline CDR1 is MNHNS and CDR2 is SASEGT. The CDR3 consists of 12 residues. Trimming took off 9 bases at V and 7 bases at J, with 16 bases between the two ends. The CDR3 spells CASRTNRGEQYF. Written as DNA, the CDR3 is TGTGCCAGTCGGACGAACCGCGGGGAGCAGTACTTC.

This clonotype was seen more than once but under ten times. V gene TRBV7-2 combines with J gene TRBJ2-3; 7 bases align to TRBD1. The V gene's germline CDR1 is SGHTA and CDR2 FQGNSA. The trim removed 4 bases at V and 2 bases at J, leaving 6 bases unmatched. The CDR3 length is 15 residues. The CDR3 sequence: CASSSSGGVTDTQYF. Written as DNA, the CDR3 is TGTGCCAGCAGCTCCTCAGGGGGAGTCACAGATACGCAGTATTTT.